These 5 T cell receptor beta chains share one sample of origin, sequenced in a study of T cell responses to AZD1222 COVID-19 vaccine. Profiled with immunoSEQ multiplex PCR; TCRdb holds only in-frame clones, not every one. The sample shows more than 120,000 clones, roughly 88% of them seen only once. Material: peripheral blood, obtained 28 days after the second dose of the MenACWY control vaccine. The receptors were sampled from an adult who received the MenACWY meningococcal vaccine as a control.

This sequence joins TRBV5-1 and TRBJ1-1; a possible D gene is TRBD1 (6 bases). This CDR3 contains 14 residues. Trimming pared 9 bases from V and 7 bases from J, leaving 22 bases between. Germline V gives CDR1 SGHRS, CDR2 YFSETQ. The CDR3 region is CATAAMDGGGEAFF. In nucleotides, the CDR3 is TGCGCCACCGCAGCAATGGACGGAGGGGGTGAAGCTTTCTTT. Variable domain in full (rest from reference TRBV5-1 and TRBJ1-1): KAGVTQTPRYLIKTRGQQVTLSCSPISGHRSVSWYQQTPGQGLQFLFEYFSETQRNKGNFPGRFSGRQFSNSRSEMNVSTLELGDSALYLCATAAMDGGGEAFFGQGTRLTVV.

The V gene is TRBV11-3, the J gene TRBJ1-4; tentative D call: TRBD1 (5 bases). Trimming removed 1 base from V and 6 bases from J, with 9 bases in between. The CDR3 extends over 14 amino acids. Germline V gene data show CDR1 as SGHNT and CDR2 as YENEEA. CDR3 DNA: TGTGCCAGCAGCTTAGGAATGGGGGATGAAAAACTGTTTTTT. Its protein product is CASSLGMGDEKLFF.

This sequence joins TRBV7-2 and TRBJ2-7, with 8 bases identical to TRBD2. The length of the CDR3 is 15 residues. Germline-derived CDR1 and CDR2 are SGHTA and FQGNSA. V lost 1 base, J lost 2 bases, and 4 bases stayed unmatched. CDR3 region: CASSLVAGGTYEQYF. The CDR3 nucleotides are TGTGCCAGCAGCTTAGTGGCGGGGGGAACCTACGAGCAGTACTTC.

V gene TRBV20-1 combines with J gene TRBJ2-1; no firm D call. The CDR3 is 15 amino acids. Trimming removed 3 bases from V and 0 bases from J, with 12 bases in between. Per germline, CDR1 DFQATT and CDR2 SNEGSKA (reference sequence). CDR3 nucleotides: TGCAGTGCTAGTACGGGTGTTGGCTCCTACAATGAGCAGTTCTTC. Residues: CSASTGVGSYNEQFF.

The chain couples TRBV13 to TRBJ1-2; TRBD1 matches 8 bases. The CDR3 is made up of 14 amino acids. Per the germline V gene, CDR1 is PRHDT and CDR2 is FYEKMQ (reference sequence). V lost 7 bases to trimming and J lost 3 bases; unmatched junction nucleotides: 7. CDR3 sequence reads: CASNEQGVDYGYTF. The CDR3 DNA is TGTGCCAGCAACGAACAGGGGGTCGACTATGGCTACACCTTC. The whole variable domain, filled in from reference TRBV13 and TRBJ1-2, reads AAGVIQSPRHLIKEKRETATLKCYPIPRHDTVYWYQQGPGQDPQFLISFYEKMQSDKGSIPDRFSAQQFSDYHSELNMSSLELGDSALYFCASNEQGVDYGYTFGSGTRLTVV.